A selection of T cell receptor beta chains follows, all from one sample in a study of blood T cell repertoires in COVID-19. Only in-frame clones appear in the TCRdb table, and some are missing; sequencing was by immunoSEQ multiplex PCR. This repertoire shows roughly 700,000 clones, about 90% found once; its top ten account for 0.2% to 0.3%. Sequenced input: peripheral blood. These receptor sequences come from a woman aged 18-29 years with acute or convalescent COVID-19. The CDR3 runs from the conserved cysteine through the conserved F or W. A D gene is named only where the DNA matches it firmly. The size entry is marked missing in some rows and otherwise reads once, few, many or a size class.

TRBJ1-1 17 - TRBV27 - CASSRKGGGRGYTEAFF TGTGCCAGCAGTCGCAAGGGGGGGGGCAGAGGGTACACTGAAGCTTTCTTT
TRBJ1-1 13 few TRBV7-3 TRBD1 CASSLDRDLEAFF TGTGCCAGCAGCTTGGACAGGGACCTTGAAGCTTTCTTT
TRBJ1-5 15 once TRBV5-1 - CASSLRPGSNQPQHF TGCGCCAGCAGCTTGAGGCCCGGGAGCAATCAGCCCCAGCATTTT
TRBJ1-6 14 - TRBV10-2 TRBD1 CASNTGGHNSPLHF TGCGCCAGCAACACAGGGGGACATAATTCACCCCTCCACTTT
TRBJ1-2 14 - TRBV27 TRBD1 CASSPRQGAGGYTF TGTGCCAGCAGTCCGCGACAGGGGGCAGGAGGCTACACCTTC
TRBJ1-2 16 - TRBV4-1 - CASSQGAQGRHYGYTF TGCGCCAGCAGCCAAGGAGCCCAGGGTCGGCACTATGGCTACACCTTC
TRBJ2-7 13 - TRBV29-1 - CSARDSHSYEQYF TGCAGCGCGCGGGACAGTCACTCCTACGAGCAGTACTTC
TRBJ2-1 16 - TRBV19 TRBD1 CASKSVGDRVYNEQFF TGTGCCAGTAAGTCAGTGGGGGACAGGGTCTACAATGAGCAGTTCTTC
TRBJ1-5 14 - TRBV9 - CASSDSLSNQPQHF TGTGCCAGCAGTGACAGTTTAAGCAATCAGCCCCAGCATTTT
TRBJ1-1 17 - TRBV18 TRBD1 CASSPPSDRGVHTEAFF TGTGCCAGCTCACCACCATCTGACAGGGGGGTGCACACTGAAGCTTTCTTT
TRBJ1-1 13 - TRBV6-6 - CASSYSTAGEAFF TGTGCCAGCAGTTACTCGACGGCAGGAGAAGCTTTCTTT
TRBJ1-2 13 - TRBV6-6 - CASSPRDNYGYTF TGTGCCAGCAGTCCCAGGGATAACTATGGCTACACCTTC
TRBJ1-6 16 - TRBV5-1 - CASSLGRGSNNSPLHF TGCGCCAGCAGCCTTGGACGGGGATCGAATAATTCACCCCTCCACTTT
TRBJ1-2 16 - TRBV7-8 - CASSSRRRVPNYGYTF TGTGCCAGCAGCTCCCGAAGGCGGGTACCTAACTATGGCTACACCTTC
TRBJ1-4 17 - TRBV4-1 - CASSQDHGGSANEKLFF TGCGCCAGCAGCCAAGATCACGGGGGGTCAGCTAATGAAAAACTGTTTTTT
TRBJ1-1 14 - TRBV18 TRBD1 CASSPDRGDDEAFF TGTGCCAGCTCACCCGACAGGGGGGATGATGAAGCTTTCTTT
TRBJ1-5 18 - TRBV7-2 TRBD1 CASSLPLGQGDSNQPQHF TGTGCCAGCAGCTTACCCCTGGGACAGGGTGATAGCAATCAGCCCCAGCATTTT
TRBJ1-5 16 - TRBV5-1 TRBD1 CASSLGSGQGAQPQHF TGCGCCAGCAGCTTGGGATCGGGACAGGGGGCTCAGCCCCAGCATTTT
TRBJ1-5 15 - TRBV6-5 - CASRVSSEGGQPQHF TGTGCCAGCAGGGTTTCCTCTGAGGGCGGTCAGCCCCAGCATTTT
TRBJ2-1 10 - TRBV20-1 - CSAPSNEQFF TGCAGTGCTCCGAGCAATGAGCAGTTCTTC
TRBJ1-2 15 few TRBV7-8 - CASSLALTANYGYTF TGTGCCAGCAGCTTAGCGCTAACGGCTAACTATGGCTACACCTTC
TRBJ1-2 14 - TRBV9 - CASSVEAGFYGYTF TGTGCCAGCAGCGTAGAGGCGGGGTTCTATGGCTACACCTTC
TRBJ1-2 12 - TRBV9 TRBD1 CASSTGEGGYTF TGTGCCAGCAGCACAGGGGAAGGAGGCTACACCTTC
TRBJ1-1 11 - TRBV29-1 - CSVWGGPEAFF TGCAGCGTTTGGGGGGGCCCTGAAGCTTTCTTT
TRBJ2-3 16 - TRBV12-5 - CASGLVLDRFTDTQYF TGTGCTAGTGGTTTGGTACTGGACAGATTCACAGATACGCAGTATTTT
TRBJ1-2 13 once TRBV12-3/TRBV12-4 - CASSVPRGNGYTF TGTGCCAGCAGCGTCCCCCGAGGAAATGGCTACACCTTC
TRBJ2-7 15 - TRBV7-2 - CASSSTGKGSYEQYF TGTGCCAGCAGCTCCACAGGGAAAGGTAGCTACGAGCAGTACTTC
TRBJ1-2 15 once TRBV6-2/TRBV6-3 - CASSLGDQLENGYTF TGTGCCAGCAGCCTAGGAGATCAACTAGAAAATGGCTACACCTTC
TRBJ2-5 12 - TRBV12-3/TRBV12-4 - CASSSRQETQYF TGTGCCAGCAGTTCTCGCCAAGAGACCCAGTACTTC
TRBJ2-7 13 once TRBV27 TRBD2 CASSAWGGYEQYF TGTGCCAGCAGTGCTTGGGGGGGGTACGAGCAGTACTTC
TRBJ1-5 18 - TRBV19 - CASTDPGFALANNQPQHF TGTGCCAGTACAGACCCAGGGTTCGCTCTCGCTAACAATCAGCCCCAGCATTTT
TRBJ2-3 13 few TRBV6-4 - CASSRQVPDTQYF TGTGCCAGCAGTCGACAGGTCCCAGATACGCAGTATTTT
TRBJ1-3 18 - TRBV15 - CATSRDGATGITGNTIYF TGTGCCACCAGCAGAGATGGGGCTACAGGGATAACTGGAAACACCATATATTTT
TRBJ1-3 16 - TRBV18 TRBD1 CASSTGQGAAGNTIYF TGTGCCAGCTCAACGGGACAGGGGGCGGCAGGAAACACCATATATTTT
TRBJ2-1 14 - TRBV2 TRBD2 CATATSGALNEQFF TGTGCCACCGCGACTAGCGGGGCTCTCAATGAGCAGTTCTTC
TRBJ1-6 13 - TRBV7-7 - CASSPDNHSPLHF TGTGCCAGCAGCCCCGACAATCATTCACCCCTCCACTTT
TRBJ1-2 15 - TRBV5-6 TRBD1 CASRSRGQGRRGYTF TGTGCCAGTAGGAGTCGGGGACAGGGTCGGCGTGGCTACACCTTC
TRBJ2-4 17 - TRBV10-3 - CAISESEQAVAKNIQYF TGTGCCATCAGTGAGTCGGAACAAGCGGTAGCCAAAAACATTCAGTACTTC
TRBJ2-7 15 - TRBV5-4 TRBD2 CASSLGLAENYEQYF TGTGCCAGCAGCCTGGGACTAGCGGAAAACTACGAGCAGTACTTC
TRBJ1-2 14 - TRBV4-2 - CASSHYDGDYGYTF TGTGCCAGCAGCCACTATGACGGAGACTATGGCTACACCTTC
TRBJ1-1 12 once TRBV9 TRBD1 CASSAQGAEAFF TGTGCCAGCAGCGCTCAGGGGGCTGAAGCTTTCTTT
TRBJ2-2 17 - TRBV7-3 TRBD2 CASSLSRWRGGAGELFF TGTGCCAGCAGCCTATCGCGGTGGCGGGGGGGCGCCGGGGAGCTGTTTTTT
TRBJ1-2 16 - TRBV7-9 - CASSLVAGGFDYGYTF TGTGCCAGCAGCTTAGTTGCTGGGGGCTTCGACTATGGCTACACCTTC
TRBJ2-1 16 - TRBV19 TRBD2 CASSTRLAGTYNEQFF TGTGCCAGTAGTACCCGACTAGCGGGAACCTACAATGAGCAGTTCTTC
TRBJ2-7 15 - TRBV4-1 - CASSQETDRSYEQYF TGCGCCAGCAGCCAAGAGACAGACCGCTCCTACGAGCAGTACTTC
TRBJ1-1 13 - TRBV18 - CASSGQGNTEAFF TGTGCCAGCTCCGGCCAGGGGAACACTGAAGCTTTCTTT
TRBJ1-1 14 - TRBV13 - CASSLGRPSTEAFF TGTGCCAGCAGCTTGGGCAGACCCTCCACTGAAGCTTTCTTT
TRBJ1-2 12 once TRBV5-1 - CASSFDREGYTF TGCGCCAGCAGCTTTGACCGGGAAGGCTACACCTTC
TRBJ1-4 16 - TRBV7-2 TRBD1 CASSLGSGTGVEKLFF TGTGCCAGCAGCCTCGGGTCCGGGACAGGGGTAGAAAAACTGTTTTTT
TRBJ2-1 16 - TRBV7-9 - CASSPQGTFSYNEQFF TGTGCCAGCAGCCCTCAAGGGACATTCTCCTACAATGAGCAGTTCTTC
TRBJ2-7 14 - TRBV4-3 - CASSQDETDYEQYF TGCGCCAGCAGCCAAGATGAGACAGACTACGAGCAGTACTTC
TRBJ2-3 13 - TRBV7-3 TRBD2 CASGASGAHTQYF TGTGCCAGCGGGGCTAGCGGGGCCCATACGCAGTATTTT
TRBJ1-2 14 - TRBV10-3 - CAISESGPPYGYTF TGTGCCATCAGTGAGTCTGGCCCCCCCTATGGCTACACCTTC
TRBJ2-3 16 - TRBV20-1 TRBD2 CSASPGLAGVPDTQYF TGCAGTGCTAGTCCGGGGCTAGCGGGGGTCCCAGATACGCAGTATTTT
TRBJ1-5 15 few TRBV27 - CASRPRQYSNQPQHF TGTGCCAGCAGACCTAGACAGTATAGCAATCAGCCCCAGCATTTT
TRBJ1-5 14 - TRBV2 - CASSEDRSNQPQHF TGTGCCAGCAGTGAAGACAGGTCAAATCAGCCCCAGCATTTT
TRBJ1-5 14 few TRBV19 TRBD1 CASSAGTGNQPQHF TGTGCCAGTAGTGCCGGGACAGGGAATCAGCCCCAGCATTTT
TRBJ2-3 13 - TRBV6-5 TRBD2 CASNPDWGGTQYF TGTGCCAGCAACCCCGATTGGGGGGGAACGCAGTATTTT